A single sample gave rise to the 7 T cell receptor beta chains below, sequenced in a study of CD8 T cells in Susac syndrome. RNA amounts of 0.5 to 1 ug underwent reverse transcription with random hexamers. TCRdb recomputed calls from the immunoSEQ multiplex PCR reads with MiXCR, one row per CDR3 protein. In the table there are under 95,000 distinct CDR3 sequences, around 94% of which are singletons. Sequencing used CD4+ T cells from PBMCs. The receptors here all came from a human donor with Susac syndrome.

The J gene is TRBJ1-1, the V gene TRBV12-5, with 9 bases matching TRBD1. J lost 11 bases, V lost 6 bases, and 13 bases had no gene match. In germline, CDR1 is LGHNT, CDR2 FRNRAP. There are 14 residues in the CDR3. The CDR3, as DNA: TGTGCTAGTGGCCCCCACTTAGCCGGGACAGGGGCTTTCTTT. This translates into CASGPHLAGTGAFF.

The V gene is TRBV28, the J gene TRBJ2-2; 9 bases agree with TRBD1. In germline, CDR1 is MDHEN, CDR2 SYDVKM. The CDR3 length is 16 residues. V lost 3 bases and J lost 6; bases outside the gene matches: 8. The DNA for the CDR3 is TGTGCCAGCAGTTTTAACAGGGGGCGAGGTTCCGGGGAGCTGTTTTTT. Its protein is CASSFNRGRGSGELFF.

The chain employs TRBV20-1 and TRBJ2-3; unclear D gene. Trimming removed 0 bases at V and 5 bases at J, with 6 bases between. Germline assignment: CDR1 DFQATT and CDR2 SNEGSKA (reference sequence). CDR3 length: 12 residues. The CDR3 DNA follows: TGCAGTGCTAGAGAGAAAGGAGATACGCAGTATTTT. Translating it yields CSAREKGDTQYF.

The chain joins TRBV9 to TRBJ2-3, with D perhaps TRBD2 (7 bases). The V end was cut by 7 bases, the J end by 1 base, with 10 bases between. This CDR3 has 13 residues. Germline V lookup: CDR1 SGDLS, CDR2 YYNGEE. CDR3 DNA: TGTGCCAGCGGGGGGGCGGGCACAGATACGCAGTATTTT. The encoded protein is CASGGAGTDTQYF.

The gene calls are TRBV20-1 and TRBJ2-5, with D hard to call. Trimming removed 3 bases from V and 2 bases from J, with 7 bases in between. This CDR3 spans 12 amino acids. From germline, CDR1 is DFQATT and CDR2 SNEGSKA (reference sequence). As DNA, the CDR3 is TGCAGTGCTAGGGAAACTCAAGAGACCCAGTACTTC. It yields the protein CSARETQETQYF.

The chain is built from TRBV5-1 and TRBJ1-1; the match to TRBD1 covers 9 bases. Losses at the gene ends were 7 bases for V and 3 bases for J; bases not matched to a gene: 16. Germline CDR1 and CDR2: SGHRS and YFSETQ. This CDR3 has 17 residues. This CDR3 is CASRSIRDRAGDTEAFF. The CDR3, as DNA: TGCGCCAGCCGCTCAATCCGGGACAGGGCGGGTGACACTGAAGCTTTCTTT.

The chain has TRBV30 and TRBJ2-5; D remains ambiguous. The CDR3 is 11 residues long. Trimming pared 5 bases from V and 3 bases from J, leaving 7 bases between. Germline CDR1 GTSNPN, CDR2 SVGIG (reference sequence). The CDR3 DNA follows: TGTGCCTGGGAGGAAAAAGAGACCCAGTACTTC. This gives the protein CAWEEKETQYF.